The next 23 T cell receptor beta chains were all read from a single sample in a study of T cell responses to AZD1222 COVID-19 vaccine. Clones were sequenced by immunoSEQ multiplex PCR, and TCRdb holds only the in-frame ones, with some missing. The table includes about 110,000 clones, roughly 90% detected once. Sequenced here: peripheral blood, sampled 28 days after the second AZD1222 dose. The receptors derive from an adult who received the AZD1222 COVID-19 vaccine.

The table lists this clone with a count of one. The V gene is TRBV5-4, the J gene TRBJ2-3; 15 bases are shared with TRBD2. V lost 6 bases and J lost 2; bases outside the gene matches: 13. Germline CDR1 reads SGHNT; CDR2 reads YYREEE (reference sequence). The CDR3 is 19 amino acids. The CDR3 DNA is TGTGCCAGCATTCCCCGAGGACTAGCGGGGGGGATACACACAGATACGCAGTATTTT. It translates to CASIPRGLAGGIHTDTQYF.

The chain combines TRBV19 with TRBJ1-4; D gene ambiguous. From germline, CDR1 is LNHDA and CDR2 SQIVND (reference sequence). This CDR3 is built from 15 residues. Trimming took 4 bases from V and 0 from J, leaving 9 bases between them. In nucleotides, the CDR3 is TGTGCCAGTAGTAACAGAGATGCAACTAATGAAAAACTGTTTTTT. Its protein product is CASSNRDATNEKLFF.

The V gene is TRBV6-5, the J gene TRBJ1-6, with 9 nucleotides matching TRBD1. The junction had 9 bases not matched to a gene; V was cut back by 4 bases and J by 8 bases. Germline V CDR1 and CDR2: MNHEY, SVGAGI. CDR3 length: 16 residues. The DNA for the CDR3 is TGTGCCAGCAGTTTAAGGGGACAGGGAGGTGATTCACCCCTCCACTTT. Translating it yields CASSLRGQGGDSPLHF.

The chain is built from TRBV5-1 and TRBJ2-5; D remains unclear. Germline V lookup: CDR1 SGHRS, CDR2 YFSETQ. V dropped 0 bases and J dropped 5 bases, with 17 bases sitting between them. This CDR3 spans 16 amino acids. For the CDR3, the DNA is TGCGCCAGCAGCTTGGGGGGTGACTCCCCGGCGGAGACCCAGTACTTC. Protein product: CASSLGGDSPAETQYF.

The rearrangement joins TRBV2 to TRBJ1-5, with D possibly TRBD1 on 5 matching bases. With 6 bases removed from V and 7 bases from J, the gap between germline ends came to 16 bases. There are 14 residues in the CDR3. CDR1 is SNHLY and CDR2 is FYNNEI in the germline V gene. The CDR3 here is CASRGTTWGQPQHF. The DNA of the CDR3 is TGTGCCAGCAGGGGGACGACCTGGGGGCAGCCCCAGCATTTT.

The J gene is TRBJ2-5, the V gene TRBV18; D tentatively reads TRBD1 or TRBD2 (6 bases each). Germline V CDR1 and CDR2: KGHSH, LQKENI. The CDR3 loop spans 14 amino acids. V lost 6 bases and J lost 7, with 18 bases in between. As DNA, the CDR3 is TGTGCCAGCTCGAGCGACAGGCACGGGGGGACCCAGTACTTC. Protein sequence: CASSSDRHGGTQYF.

This chain uses TRBV2 with TRBJ1-4, with D uncertain. The CDR3 is 19 amino acids. From germline, CDR1 is SNHLY and CDR2 FYNNEI. CDR3 in amino acids: CATVKGVEASFATNEKLFF. CDR3 DNA: TGTGCTACCGTCAAGGGAGTAGAGGCTTCGTTTGCAACTAATGAAAAACTGTTTTTT.

The chain recombines TRBV28 with TRBJ2-5; no definite D call. V lost 5 bases, J lost 5 bases, and 12 bases lay in between. CDR3 length: 13 amino acids. Looked up from germline, CDR1 is MDHEN and CDR2 is SYDVKM. CDR3 DNA sequence: TGTGCCAGCAGTGTCCCGGCGACCGAGACCCAGTACTTC. This encodes CASSVPATETQYF.

This clone was detected once. V and J are TRBV29-1 and TRBJ1-2; D is possibly TRBD1 (5 bases). Germline lookup yields CDR1 SQVTM and CDR2 ANQGSEA. This CDR3 region has 13 residues. V was pared by 4 bases and J by 7 bases, with 16 bases between. The CDR3 nucleotides read TGCAGCGTTGTAGAATTGGGGGATAGTGGCTACACCTTC. Translation gives CSVVELGDSGYTF.

V gene TRBV19 combines with J gene TRBJ2-1; tentatively, D is TRBD1 (6 bases). Germline assignment: CDR1 LNHDA and CDR2 SQIVND (reference sequence). There are 16 residues in the CDR3. Trimming took 1 base from V and 4 from J, leaving 14 bases between them. The CDR3, as DNA: TGTGCCAGTAGTATAGGCTACGGACAGTCTTACAATGAGCAGTTCTTC. Translation gives CASSIGYGQSYNEQFF.

This chain uses TRBV27 with TRBJ2-6; 8 bases map to TRBD1. The CDR3 sequence is 18 residues long. In germline, CDR1 is MNHEY, CDR2 SMNVEV (reference sequence). Losses at the gene ends were 3 bases for V and 1 base for J; bases not matched to a gene: 8. CDR3 residues: CASSLRTGPASGANVLTF. The CDR3 region has the DNA TGTGCCAGCAGTTTGAGGACAGGGCCGGCGTCTGGGGCCAACGTCCTGACTTTC.

J is TRBJ1-5 and V is TRBV7-2; the D is unclear. CDR1 is SGHTA, CDR2 FQGNSA, per germline. The CDR3 is 14 residues long. The V and J ends lost 4 bases and 5 bases respectively, with 12 bases between them. CDR3 in amino acids: CASSWRSADQPQHF. In DNA, the CDR3 is TGTGCCAGCAGCTGGCGGAGCGCCGATCAGCCCCAGCATTTT.

The chain uses TRBV7-2 and TRBJ2-5, with D possibly matching TRBD2 (6 bases). CDR1 and CDR2 (germline): SGHTA, FQGNSA. The V end was cut by 5 bases, the J end by 2 bases, with 21 bases between. The CDR3 loop spans 17 amino acids. CDR3 amino acids: CASSLGPRGGLQETQYF. DNA of the CDR3: TGTGCCAGCAGCCTAGGTCCGCGGGGCGGCCTACAAGAGACCCAGTACTTC.

The chain has TRBV10-2 and TRBJ1-2; a possible D gene is TRBD1 (5 bases). Trimming removed 4 bases at V and 4 bases at J, with 10 bases between. CDR3 size: 13 residues. Germline-derived CDR1 and CDR2 are WSHSY and SAAADI. The CDR3 is CASSGNRIYGYTF. In nucleotides, the CDR3 is TGCGCCAGCAGTGGGAACAGGATCTATGGCTACACCTTC.

The chain recombines TRBV13 with TRBJ2-1; 15 bases align to TRBD2. Germline CDR1 is PRHDT and CDR2 is FYEKMQ (reference sequence). The V and J ends lost 4 bases and 9 bases, in that order; junction bases with no gene match: 13. The CDR3 totals 18 residues. In DNA, the CDR3 is TGTGCCAGCAGCTCAAAAACAACCGGGACTAGCGGGGGGATTGAGCAGTTCTTC. Translating gives CASSSKTTGTSGGIEQFF.

The rearrangement joins TRBV21-1 to TRBJ1-5. TRBV21-1 is an annotated pseudogene. The CDR3 extends over 15 amino acids. CDR3 protein: CANPLPASANQPQHF. The CDR3 DNA reads as TGTGCCAACCCTCTCCCGGCCAGCGCCAATCAGCCCCAGCATTTT.

Turning to this clone: Germline and junction disagree at one end, which may indicate a read error. The chain uses TRBV6-1 and TRBJ2-7; 8 bases fit TRBD1. CDR3 size: 13 residues. From germline, CDR1 is MNHNS and CDR2 SASEGT. CDR3 protein: CASSELDRGPRHF. The CDR3 DNA is TGTGCCAGCAGTGAACTCGACAGGGGCCCCAGGCACTTC.

The chain is built from TRBV23-1 and TRBJ2-5, with 12 bases fitting TRBD2. TRBV23-1 has ORF status, its function being uncertain. V lost 2 bases, J lost 5 bases, and 12 bases stayed unmatched. The CDR3 contains 18 residues. The CDR3 region is CASSQLNGLAGLRETQYF. The CDR3 DNA sequence: TGCGCCAGCAGTCAACTCAACGGACTAGCGGGGCTTCGGGAGACCCAGTACTTC.

The chain links TRBV7-9 to TRBJ1-2, with TRBD1 matching 9 bases. The germline gives CDR1 SEHNR, CDR2 FQNEAQ (reference sequence). V trimming: 5 bases; J trimming: 7 bases; junction bases outside the gene matches: 5. The CDR3 spans 13 residues. CDR3 coding DNA: TGTGCCAGCAGCACCGTGGACAGGGGTGGCTACACCTTC. Its translation: CASSTVDRGGYTF.

J is TRBJ2-6 and V is TRBV5-1; 9 positions match TRBD1. The CDR3 covers 17 residues. The J segment lost 0 bases and the V segment lost 3 bases, leaving 4 bases of the junction unmatched. Per the germline V gene, CDR1 is SGHRS and CDR2 is YFSETQ. CDR3 amino acids: CASSSGQGSSGANVLTF. In DNA, the CDR3 is TGCGCCAGCAGCTCCGGACAGGGGAGCTCTGGGGCCAACGTCCTGACTTTC. Variable domain in full (rest from reference TRBV5-1 and TRBJ2-6): KAGVTQTPRYLIKTRGQQVTLSCSPISGHRSVSWYQQTPGQGLQFLFEYFSETQRNKGNFPGRFSGRQFSNSRSEMNVSTLELGDSALYLCASSSGQGSSGANVLTFGAGSRLTVL.

The chain couples TRBV25-1 to TRBJ2-7, with 8 bases fitting TRBD1. The CDR3 spans 14 residues. J gave up 7 bases and V 1 base, and 6 bases lay outside the gene matches. From germline, CDR1 is MGHDK and CDR2 SYGVNS. The DNA of the CDR3 is TGTGCCAGCAGTGAATGGCAGGGGGCAGGGGAGCAGTACTTC. Translated, it gives CASSEWQGAGEQYF.

The rearrangement uses TRBV3-1 (or the pseudogene TRBV3-2) and TRBJ2-5, with D possibly TRBD2 on 5 matching bases. Germline V CDR1 and CDR2: LGHDT, YNNKEL (reference sequence). The length of the CDR3 is 15 residues. Trimming took off 1 base at V and 5 bases at J, with 14 bases between the two ends. Here the CDR3 DNA reads TGTGCCAGCAGCCAAGTGGTGGGAGAAGTGGAGACCCAGTACTTC. Amino acid sequence: CASSQVVGEVETQYF.

V is TRBV4-1 and J is TRBJ2-2; a weak D match, TRBD1 (10 bases). Trimming took 1 base from V and 7 from J, leaving 31 bases between them. Per germline, CDR1 MGHRA and CDR2 YSYEKL. CDR3 size: 21 residues. The CDR3 reads CASSQVPGQGLASGAGGELFF. The CDR3 DNA reads as TGCGCCAGCAGCCAAGTACCGGGACAGGGGTTAGCTAGCGGGGCGGGCGGGGAGCTGTTTTTT.